This is a list of T cell receptor beta chains from one sample in a study of graft-versus-host responses after intestinal transplantation. Generated by immunoSEQ multiplex PCR, the TCRdb table keeps only in-frame clones and is missing some. This sample yields approximately 24,000 clones, of which roughly 88% are seen a single time; under 1% belongs to the top ten. This sample comprised PBMCs, obtained 450 to 490 days after intestinal transplant. These receptors were taken from a human patient who received an intestinal transplant, so some T cells may come from the graft donor. The CDR3 runs from the conserved cysteine through the conserved F or W. D genes are given only for firm matches. Expanded clones get a size class; other rows say once, few or many, or leave the size out.

NA	TRBV7-9	TRBJ2-7	NA	TGTGCCAGCAGCTTAGCCGTCGGGAGATTGATCGAGCAGTACTTC	CASSLAVGRLIEQYF
NA	TRBV2	TRBJ1-1	TRBD1	TGTGCCAGCAGGGACCCGACAGGGACGATGAACACTGAAGCTTTCTTT	CASRDPTGTMNTEAFF
NA	TRBV6-1	TRBJ1-3	NA	TGTGCCAGCAGTCTTAGCGGGCACTCTGGAAACACCATATATTTT	CASSLSGHSGNTIYF
once	TRBV5-1	TRBJ1-1	NA	TGCGCCAGCAGCTTGGAACAGGGAGTTGGGGGGACTGAAGCTTTCTTT	CASSLEQGVGGTEAFF
NA	TRBV2	TRBJ2-7	TRBD2	TGTGCCAGCAGTGGGCTAGCGGGAGGGCCCCCGTACTTC	CASSGLAGGPPYF
NA	TRBV21-1	TRBJ2-5	NA	TGTGCCAGCAGCAAGCCCTCGGGCGGGAGGGCCCCGCGTTGGGAGACCCAGTACTTC	CASSKPSGGRAPRWETQYF
NA	TRBV7-9	TRBJ2-3	TRBD2	TGTGCCAGCAGCTTAAGCGGGAATTTAGATACGCAGTATTTT	CASSLSGNLDTQYF
NA	TRBV6-1	TRBJ1-1	NA	TGTGCCAGCAGTTATCTTGGGAAGAACACTGAAGCTTTCTTT	CASSYLGKNTEAFF
NA	TRBV9	TRBJ2-5	NA	TGTGCCAGCAGCTCCGAGTTGTACGGGCTGTGGGAGACCCAGTACTTC	CASSSELYGLWETQYF
NA	TRBV7-3	TRBJ2-1	TRBD2	TGTGCCAGCAGCCACGCAGCGGGAGGGCCGAATGAGCAGTTCTTC	CASSHAAGGPNEQFF
NA	TRBV27	TRBJ2-7	NA	TGTGCCAGCAGTTTATTTGGCGAGCAGTACTTC	CASSLFGEQYF
NA	TRBV5-1	TRBJ1-2	NA	TGCGCCAGCAGCAATAACAGGGTTAGGGGCTATGGCTACACCTTC	CASSNNRVRGYGYTF
NA	TRBV10-3	TRBJ2-7	NA	TGTGCCATCAGCAGTCGGACCGTTTCCTACTACGAGCAGTACTTC	CAISSRTVSYYEQYF
NA	TRBV5-7	TRBJ2-7	NA	TGTGCCAGCAGCTTGCAGCGGTTGAGGGGCGAGCAGTACTTC	CASSLQRLRGEQYF
NA	TRBV5-1	TRBJ2-7	TRBD2	TGCGCCAGCAGCTTGGATAGCGGGAGGGGGGAGCAGTACTTC	CASSLDSGRGEQYF
NA	TRBV11-3	TRBJ2-7	TRBD2	TGTGCCAGCAGCTCTAAGCGGGAGTCGATCGAGCAGTACTTC	CASSSKRESIEQYF
NA	TRBV25-1	TRBJ1-1	NA	TGTGCCAGCAGTGACCGCACGGGGGTTTTAGCTTTCTTT	CASSDRTGVLAFF
NA	TRBV7-9	TRBJ1-2	NA	TGTGCCAGCAGCTTAGGGCTTAACTATGGCTACACCTTC	CASSLGLNYGYTF
NA	TRBV19	TRBJ1-5	NA	TGTGCCAGTAGATCTCTGGGCAATCAGCCCCAGCATTTT	CASRSLGNQPQHF
NA	TRBV5-1	TRBJ2-7	NA	TGCGCCAGCAGCCCGGGCAGGGACCACGAGCAGTACTTC	CASSPGRDHEQYF
NA	TRBV4-1	TRBJ2-1	NA	TGCGCCAGCAGCCGCAAAGGGGGGGTGGACCGGGGTGAGCAGTTCTTC	CASSRKGGVDRGEQFF
NA	TRBV27	TRBJ1-2	NA	TGTGCCAGCAGTTTTAGGACCCGAGACTATGGCTACACCTTC	CASSFRTRDYGYTF
NA	TRBV11-3	TRBJ1-2	NA	TGTGCCAGCAGCGTTCACCACCATCTCGGAAAGACCTATGGCTACACCTTC	CASSVHHHLGKTYGYTF
NA	TRBV28	TRBJ1-5	NA	TGTGCCAGCAGTGGGCTCTTGGTCAATCAGCCCCAGCATTTT	CASSGLLVNQPQHF
NA	TRBV6-5	TRBJ2-1	NA	TGTGCCAGCAGTCAATACTCAGGGTACGAGCAGTTCTTC	CASSQYSGYEQFF
NA	TRBV9	TRBJ2-3	NA	TGTGCCAGCAGCGTTGGGAGTAGACGAGATACGCAGTATTTT	CASSVGSRRDTQYF
NA	TRBV7-9	TRBJ2-3	NA	TGTGCCAGCAGCTTAATTCGGTCAAGCGGAGATACGCAGTATTTT	CASSLIRSSGDTQYF
NA	TRBV4-1	TRBJ2-1	TRBD2	TGCGCCAGCAGCCAAGAAACTAGCGGGAGGGGATACAATGAGCAGTTCTTC	CASSQETSGRGYNEQFF
NA	TRBV10-3	TRBJ1-1	TRBD1	TGTGCCACCAGGGGGGGGACAGGGGCCCTGAACACTGAAGCTTTCTTT	CATRGGTGALNTEAFF
NA	TRBV6-1	TRBJ1-2	NA	TGTGCCAGCTCTCAGGGTCCGCTGTATGGCTACACCTTC	CASSQGPLYGYTF
NA	TRBV7-9	TRBJ1-2	TRBD1	TGTGCCAGCAGCTATCGGACAGGGTTCTATGGCTACACCTTC	CASSYRTGFYGYTF
NA	TRBV6-1	TRBJ2-7	NA	TGTGCCAGCAGTGATGTGATAAGGTCCTACGAGCAGTACTTC	CASSDVIRSYEQYF
NA	TRBV28	TRBJ1-2	NA	TGTGCCAGCAGTTTATTAGGGGAATCCTATGGCTACACCTTC	CASSLLGESYGYTF
NA	TRBV6-1	TRBJ1-4	TRBD1	TGTGCCAGCAGTGAAGAGGCGCAGGGGGGAGAAAAACTGTTTTTT	CASSEEAQGGEKLFF
NA	TRBV6-1	TRBJ2-6	NA	TGTGCCAGCAGTGAATCCTACGGTTCTGGGGCCAACGTCCTGACTTTC	CASSESYGSGANVLTF
NA	TRBV7-8	TRBJ2-7	NA	TGTGCCAGCAGCCTGAGATGGGGGTACGAGCAGTACTTC	CASSLRWGYEQYF
NA	TRBV9	TRBJ1-2	NA	TGTGCCAGCAGCGTAGTTCCGCAGCCTAGCTATGGCTACACCTTC	CASSVVPQPSYGYTF
NA	TRBV7-3	TRBJ2-7	NA	TGTGCCAGCAGCTTGGGCAGATCCTACGAGCAGTACTTC	CASSLGRSYEQYF
NA	TRBV30	TRBJ2-2	TRBD2	TGTGCCTGGAGTGTAGCGGGGTTAGGTAACGGGGAGCTGTTTTTT	CAWSVAGLGNGELFF
NA	TRBV4-1	TRBJ2-7	NA	TGCGCCAGCAGCCAAGGGAACAACTACGAGCAGTACTTC	CASSQGNNYEQYF
NA	TRBV7-2	TRBJ1-2	TRBD1	TGTGCCAGCAGCTTATTCTGGACAGGGGAGGGTTTGGGCTACACCTTC	CASSLFWTGEGLGYTF
NA	TRBV6-1	TRBJ2-5	TRBD1	TGTGCCAGCAGTGAGGGGACAGCCAAAGAGACCCAGTACTTC	CASSEGTAKETQYF
NA	TRBV28	TRBJ2-6	TRBD1	TGTGCCAGCAGTGGGATTAAAAGGCGGACAGGGGGTGCTGGGGCCAACGTCCTGACTTTC	CASSGIKRRTGGAGANVLTF
NA	TRBV7-9	TRBJ2-7	NA	TGTGCCAGCAGCTTATTTGCAGGGGGGTCGCGCGAGCAGTACTTC	CASSLFAGGSREQYF
NA	TRBV9	TRBJ2-6	NA	TGTGCCAGCAGCGTCTTATCACAGCCCCCGTTCTCTGGGGCCAACGTCCTGACTTTC	CASSVLSQPPFSGANVLTF